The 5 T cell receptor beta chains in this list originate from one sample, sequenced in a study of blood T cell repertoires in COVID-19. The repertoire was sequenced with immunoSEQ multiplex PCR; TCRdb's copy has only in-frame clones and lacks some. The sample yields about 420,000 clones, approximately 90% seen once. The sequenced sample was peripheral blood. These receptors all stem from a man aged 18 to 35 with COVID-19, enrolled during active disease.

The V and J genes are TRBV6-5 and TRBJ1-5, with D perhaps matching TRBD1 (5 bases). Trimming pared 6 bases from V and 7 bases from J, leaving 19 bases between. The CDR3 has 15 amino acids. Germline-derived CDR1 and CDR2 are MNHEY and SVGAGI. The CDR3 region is CASSSKGDGGQPQHF. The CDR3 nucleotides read TGTGCCAGCAGCTCGAAAGGGGATGGGGGGCAGCCCCAGCATTTT.

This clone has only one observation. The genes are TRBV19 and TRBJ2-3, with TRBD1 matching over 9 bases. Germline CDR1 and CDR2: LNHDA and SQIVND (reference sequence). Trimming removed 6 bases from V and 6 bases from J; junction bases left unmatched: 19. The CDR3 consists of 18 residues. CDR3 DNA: TGTGCCAGTAGCTTACCCACAGGGGGCGACCATTTCAGGGATACGCAGTATTTT. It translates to CASSLPTGGDHFRDTQYF.

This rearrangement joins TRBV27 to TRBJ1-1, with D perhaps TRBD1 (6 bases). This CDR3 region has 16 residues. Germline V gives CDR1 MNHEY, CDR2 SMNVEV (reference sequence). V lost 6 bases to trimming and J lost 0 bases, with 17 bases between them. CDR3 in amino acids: CASSFNRDTMNTEAFF. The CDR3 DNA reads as TGTGCCAGCAGCTTTAACCGGGACACGATGAACACTGAAGCTTTCTTT.

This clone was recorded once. The CDR3 nucleotides are TGTGCCTCCGGTAGGGTTGCGGGTTACAATGAGCAGTTCTTC. It is translated as CASGRVAGYNEQFF. The V and J genes are TRBV30 and TRBJ2-1; D possibly corresponds to TRBD2 (5 bases). Trimming cost V 7 bases and J 4 bases, with 17 bases left between them. The CDR3 contains 14 residues. Per germline, CDR1 GTSNPN and CDR2 SVGIG (reference sequence).

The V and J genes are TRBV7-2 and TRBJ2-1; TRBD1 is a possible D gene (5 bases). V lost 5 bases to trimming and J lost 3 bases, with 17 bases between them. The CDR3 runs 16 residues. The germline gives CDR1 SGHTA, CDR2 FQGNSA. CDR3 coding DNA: TGTGCCAGCAGCCCCCGACAGCGCCCGTTCTACAATGAGCAGTTCTTC. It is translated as CASSPRQRPFYNEQFF.